This T cell receptor (beta chain) was found in a study of blood T cell repertoires in COVID-19. Germline CDR1 and CDR2: KGHSH and LQKENI. After removal of 1 base from V and 1 base from J, the junction contained 5 bases not matched to a gene. The CDR3 consists of 17 residues. The repertoire was sequenced with immunoSEQ multiplex PCR; TCRdb's copy has only in-frame clones and lacks some. The profile shows about 59,000 clones, less than 90% of them singletons. The rearrangement uses TRBV18 and TRBJ2-3, with 10 nucleotides matching TRBD2. The specimen was peripheral blood. The source is a man older than 75 in a cohort sampled during active COVID-19. CDR3 sequence: CASSPRTGTSGTDTQYF. In DNA, the CDR3 is TGTGCCAGCTCACCACGCACCGGGACTAGCGGCACAGATACGCAGTATTTT.